One sample yielded the 19 T cell receptor beta chains listed below, sequenced in a study of blood T cell repertoires in COVID-19. Profiled with immunoSEQ multiplex PCR; TCRdb holds only in-frame clones, not every one. The sample has about 190,000 clones; roughly three quarters are singletons. Input material: peripheral blood. The receptors shown here come from an elderly woman with COVID-19, enrolled during active disease.

This clone was observed a few times. This chain joins TRBV7-6 and TRBJ1-3; D remains ambiguous. The CDR3 totals 18 residues. V lost 0 bases, J lost 0 bases, and 15 bases lay in between. Germline CDR1 is SGHVS and CDR2 is FNYEAQ. CDR3 in DNA: TGTGCCAGCAGCTTAGCGTCCGGGAGGGTGATCTCTGGAAACACCATATATTTT. As protein: CASSLASGRVISGNTIYF.

The chain recombines TRBV11-3 with TRBJ2-1, with D unclear. This CDR3 region has 15 residues. CDR1 is SGHNT and CDR2 is YENEEA in the germline V gene. Trimming shortened V by 7 bases and J by 0 bases, and 13 bases separated the two germline ends. CDR3 nucleotide sequence: TGTGCCAGCAAACCTCTAAGTGGCTCCTACAATGAGCAGTTCTTC. This gives the protein CASKPLSGSYNEQFF.

The chain employs TRBV27 and TRBJ1-6, with TRBD1 identical over 8 bases. Germline loops: CDR1 MNHEY, CDR2 SMNVEV (reference sequence). V shed 8 bases and J 0 bases; nucleotides not matched to a gene: 6. The CDR3 has 16 residues. CDR3 sequence reads: CASRTGPISYNSPLHF. The CDR3 DNA reads TGTGCCAGCCGGACAGGGCCTATCTCCTATAATTCACCCCTCCACTTT.

This rearrangement joins TRBV12-3 or TRBV12-4 to TRBJ2-5, with no clear D. This CDR3 is built from 13 residues. V was shortened by 3 bases and J by 5 bases, with 10 bases between the two germline ends. As DNA, the CDR3 is TGTGCCAGCAGTTTCGAGGATGGGGAGACCCAGTACTTC. The encoded protein is CASSFEDGETQYF.

The genes are TRBV21-1 and TRBJ2-5; the table assigns TRBD2, which was not confirmed against the DNA. TRBV21-1 is a known pseudogene. The CDR3 runs 14 residues. The CDR3, as DNA: TGTGCCAGCAACGGGTTGGCGGAGCAAGAGACCCAGTACTTC. Protein product: CASNGLAEQETQYF.

This clone was seen a handful of times. The rearrangement links TRBV29-1 to TRBJ2-3; 7 nucleotides agree with TRBD1. The CDR3 is 13 amino acids. Looked up from germline, CDR1 is SQVTM and CDR2 is ANQGSEA. Trimming took 3 bases from V and 0 from J; bases not matched to a gene: 0. CDR3 in DNA: TGCAGCGTTGAGACAGGGAGCACAGATACGCAGTATTTT. The encoded protein is CSVETGSTDTQYF.

The chain is built from TRBV5-1 and TRBJ2-5; D might be TRBD2 (6 bases). Germline CDR1 reads SGHRS; CDR2 reads YFSETQ. The CDR3 loop spans 14 amino acids. V lost 3 bases and J 1 base, leaving 10 bases between the germline ends. The CDR3 loop is CASSSGAGQETQYF. For the CDR3, the DNA is TGCGCCAGCAGCTCGGGAGCGGGCCAAGAGACCCAGTACTTC.

Turning to this clone: One junction end disagrees with the germline gene, perhaps due to a read error. CDR3 in DNA: TGTGCCAGCAGCTCGGGTAACGATGGCTACACCTTC. This gives the protein CASSSGNDGYTF. The chain links TRBV11-3 to TRBJ1-2; D uncertain. The germline V gene has CDR1 SGHNT and CDR2 YENEEA. This CDR3 is 12 amino acids long.

This rearrangement joins TRBV7-9 to TRBJ1-1; TRBD1 aligns across 7 bases. From germline, CDR1 is SEHNR and CDR2 FQNEAQ (reference sequence). This CDR3 is 15 amino acids long. The J segment lost 5 bases and the V segment lost 1 base, leaving 7 bases of the junction unmatched. This CDR3 is CASSLGTGGETEAFF. CDR3 bases: TGTGCCAGCAGCTTAGGGACAGGTGGTGAGACTGAAGCTTTCTTT.

The CDR3 DNA sequence: TGTGCCAGCAGCTTATTACGGGGGGGCTACACCTTC. Protein product: CASSLLRGGYTF. This chain links TRBV7-8 with TRBJ1-2; D perhaps matches TRBD1 (5 bases). Germline CDR1 and CDR2: SGHVS and FQNEAQ. Between the trimmed V and J ends, which lost 2 bases and 8 bases, there was a span of 9 bases. CDR3 size: 12 residues.

CDR3 sequence: CASSKKKRQSNTEAFF. CDR3 in DNA: TGTGCCAGCAGCAAAAAGAAAAGACAGTCGAACACTGAAGCTTTCTTT. J is TRBJ1-1 and V is TRBV21-1; no DNA check was done on the table's D call, TRBD1. TRBV21-1 has pseudogene status. The CDR3 totals 16 residues.

The chain uses TRBV24-1 and TRBJ2-1, with 9 bases identical to TRBD1. CDR1 is KGHDR and CDR2 is SFDVKD in the germline V gene. CDR3 length equals 14 residues. J was trimmed by 5 bases and V by 9 bases; bases with no gene match: 7. The CDR3 loop is CATSGDRVNNEQFF. CDR3 nucleotide sequence: TGTGCCACCTCCGGGGACAGGGTCAACAATGAGCAGTTCTTC.

J is TRBJ2-7 and V is TRBV7-8, with a possible D match to TRBD2 (5 bases). The CDR3 contains 15 residues. The V end lost 5 bases, the J end lost 7 bases, and 21 bases lay between the germline ends. From germline, CDR1 is SGHVS and CDR2 FQNEAQ. The DNA for the CDR3 is TGTGCCAGCAGCGCGTCCGGGAACAGATCGCCTGAGCAGTACTTC. Translated, it gives CASSASGNRSPEQYF.

As DNA, the CDR3 is TGTGCCAGCAGCTTAGTTCCACTAGCTATGGGTTACAATGAGCAGTTCTTC. This translates into CASSLVPLAMGYNEQFF. This rearrangement joins TRBV7-8 to TRBJ2-1; maybe TRBD2 (6 bases). Germline values: CDR1 SGHVS, CDR2 FQNEAQ. The V end was cut by 1 base, the J end by 4 bases, with 17 bases between. This CDR3 is 17 amino acids long.

This chain links TRBV27 with TRBJ1-1; 8 nucleotides line up with TRBD1. The V gene's germline CDR1 is MNHEY and CDR2 SMNVEV (reference sequence). The CDR3 extends over 16 amino acids. Trimming at V came to 5 bases and at J to 0 bases, leaving 8 bases not matched to a gene. The CDR3 sequence: CASSLGTGPMNTEAFF. The CDR3 DNA reads TGTGCCAGCAGTCTGGGGACAGGACCCATGAACACTGAAGCTTTCTTT.

This chain links TRBV5-5 with TRBJ1-1, with no clear D. Germline V gives CDR1 SGHKS, CDR2 YYEKEE (reference sequence). V gave up 4 bases and J gave up 3 bases, with 10 bases separating them. This CDR3 has 13 amino acids. In nucleotides, the CDR3 is TGTGCCAGCAGCCCTCGCGTGGACACTGAAGCTTTCTTT. Translated, it gives CASSPRVDTEAFF.

The V call is TRBV7-6, the J call TRBJ2-3; TRBD2 aligns across 11 bases. Germline V lookup: CDR1 SGHVS, CDR2 FNYEAQ. V shed 5 bases and J 2 bases; nucleotides not matched to a gene: 6. The CDR3 has 16 residues. The CDR3 nucleotides read TGTGCCAGCAGCCCGTGGACTAGCGGGTTCACAGATACGCAGTATTTT. Translated: CASSPWTSGFTDTQYF.

CDR3 in DNA: TGTGCCAGCAGCCACCTCGCGACCGGCGGGGGCTACACCTTC. Translation: CASSHLATGGGYTF. The chain joins TRBV3-1 (or the pseudogene TRBV3-2) to TRBJ1-2; no definite D call. V gave up 3 bases and J gave up 8 bases, with 16 bases separating them. Germline values: CDR1 LGHDT, CDR2 YNNKEL (reference sequence). The CDR3 has 14 amino acids.

The V call is TRBV2, the J call TRBJ1-6; the D is unclear. Per germline, CDR1 SNHLY and CDR2 FYNNEI. Trimming removed 6 bases from V and 8 bases from J, with 5 bases in between. The CDR3 contains 11 residues. CDR3 DNA: TGTGCCAGCAGCCGAGATTCACCCCTCCACTTT. Encoded protein: CASSRDSPLHF.